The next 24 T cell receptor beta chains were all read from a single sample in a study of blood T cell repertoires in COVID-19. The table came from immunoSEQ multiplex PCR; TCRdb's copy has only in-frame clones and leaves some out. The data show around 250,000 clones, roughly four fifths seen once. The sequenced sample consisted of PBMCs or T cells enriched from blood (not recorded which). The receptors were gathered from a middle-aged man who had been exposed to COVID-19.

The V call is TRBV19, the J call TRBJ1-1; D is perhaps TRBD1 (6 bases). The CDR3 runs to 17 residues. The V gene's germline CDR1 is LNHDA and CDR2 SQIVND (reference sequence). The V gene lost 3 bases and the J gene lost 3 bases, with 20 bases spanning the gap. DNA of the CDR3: TGTGCCAGTAGTATGGGGGGGAGATTACAGGGAGACACTGAAGCTTTCTTT. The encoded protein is CASSMGGRLQGDTEAFF.

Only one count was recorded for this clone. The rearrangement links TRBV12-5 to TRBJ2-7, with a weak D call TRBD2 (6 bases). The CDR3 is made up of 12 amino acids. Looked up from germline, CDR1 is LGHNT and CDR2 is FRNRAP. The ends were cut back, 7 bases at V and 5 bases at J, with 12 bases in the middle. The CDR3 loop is CASALEGNEQYF. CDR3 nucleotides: TGTGCTAGTGCCCTGGAGGGGAACGAGCAGTACTTC.

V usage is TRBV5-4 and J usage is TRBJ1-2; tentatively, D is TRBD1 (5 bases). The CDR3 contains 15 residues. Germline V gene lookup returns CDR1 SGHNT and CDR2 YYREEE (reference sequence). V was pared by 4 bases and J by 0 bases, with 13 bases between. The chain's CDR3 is CASSPLVTANYGYTF. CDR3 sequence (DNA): TGTGCCAGCAGCCCCCTCGTGACAGCTAACTATGGCTACACCTTC. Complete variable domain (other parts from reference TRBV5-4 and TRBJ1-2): ETGVTQSPTHLIKTRGQQVTLRCSSQSGHNTVSWYQQALGQGPQFIFQYYREEENGRGNFPPRFSGLQFPNYSSELNVNALELDDSALYLCASSPLVTANYGYTFGSGTRLTVV.

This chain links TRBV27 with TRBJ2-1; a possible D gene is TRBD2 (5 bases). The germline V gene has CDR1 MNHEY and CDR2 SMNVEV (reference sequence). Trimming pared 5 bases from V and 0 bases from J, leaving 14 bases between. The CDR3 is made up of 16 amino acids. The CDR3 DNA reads TGTGCCAGCAGTCCCCGGCGGGCCAGCTCCTACAATGAGCAGTTCTTC. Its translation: CASSPRRASSYNEQFF.

The CDR3 nucleotides are TGTGCCAGCAGCCCAGTGAGTGCGGGCCGTGAAAAACTGTTTTTT. Its protein product is CASSPVSAGREKLFF. The genes are TRBV7-9 and TRBJ1-4; D uncertain. CDR3 length: 15 amino acids. Trimming stripped 5 bases from V and 7 bases from J, with 17 bases between. Per germline, CDR1 SEHNR and CDR2 FQNEAQ (reference sequence).

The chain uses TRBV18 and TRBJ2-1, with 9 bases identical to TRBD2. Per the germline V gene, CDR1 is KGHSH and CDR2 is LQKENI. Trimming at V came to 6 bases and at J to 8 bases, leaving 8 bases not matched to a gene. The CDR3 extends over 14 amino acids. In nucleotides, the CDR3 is TGTGCCAGCTCGCCCGTACTAGCGGGTGATGAGCAGTTCTTC. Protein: CASSPVLAGDEQFF.

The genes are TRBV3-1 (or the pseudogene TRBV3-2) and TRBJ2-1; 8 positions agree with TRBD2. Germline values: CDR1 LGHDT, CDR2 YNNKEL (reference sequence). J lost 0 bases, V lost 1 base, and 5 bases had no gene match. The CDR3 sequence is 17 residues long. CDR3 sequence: CASSQGIAGSSYNEQFF. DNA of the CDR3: TGTGCCAGCAGCCAAGGGATAGCGGGATCCTCCTACAATGAGCAGTTCTTC.

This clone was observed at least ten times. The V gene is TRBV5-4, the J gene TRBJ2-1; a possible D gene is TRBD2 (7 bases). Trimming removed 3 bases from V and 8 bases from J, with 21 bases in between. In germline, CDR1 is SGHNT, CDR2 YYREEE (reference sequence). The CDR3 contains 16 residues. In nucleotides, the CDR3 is TGTGCCAGCAGCTCAAAAGGGGGGGCCAAAAGAGATGAGCAGTTCTTC. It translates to CASSSKGGAKRDEQFF.

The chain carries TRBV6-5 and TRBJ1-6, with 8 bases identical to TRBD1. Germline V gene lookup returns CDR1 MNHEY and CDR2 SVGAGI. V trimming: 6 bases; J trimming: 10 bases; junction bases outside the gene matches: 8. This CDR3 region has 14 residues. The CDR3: CASRTGTGGSPLHF. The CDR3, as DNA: TGTGCCAGCAGGACCGGGACAGGAGGATCACCCCTCCACTTT.

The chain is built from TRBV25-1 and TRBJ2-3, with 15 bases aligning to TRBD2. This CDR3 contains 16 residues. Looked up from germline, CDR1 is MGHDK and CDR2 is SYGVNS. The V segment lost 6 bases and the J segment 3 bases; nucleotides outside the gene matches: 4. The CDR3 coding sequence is TGTGCCAGCAGATCCGGGACTAGCGGGAGGACAGATACGCAGTATTTT. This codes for CASRSGTSGRTDTQYF.

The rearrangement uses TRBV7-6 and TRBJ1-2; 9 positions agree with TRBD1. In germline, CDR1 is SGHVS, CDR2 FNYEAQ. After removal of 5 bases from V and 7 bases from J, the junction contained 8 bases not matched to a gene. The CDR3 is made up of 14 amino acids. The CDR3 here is CASSRGQGISGYTF. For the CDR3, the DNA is TGTGCCAGCAGCCGGGGACAGGGCATCAGTGGCTACACCTTC.

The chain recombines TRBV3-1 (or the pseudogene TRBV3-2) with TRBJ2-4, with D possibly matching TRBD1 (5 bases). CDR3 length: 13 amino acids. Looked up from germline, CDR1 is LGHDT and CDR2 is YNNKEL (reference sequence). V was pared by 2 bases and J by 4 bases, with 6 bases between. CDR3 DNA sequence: TGTGCCAGCAGCCAAAACAGGAAAAACATTCAGTACTTC. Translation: CASSQNRKNIQYF.

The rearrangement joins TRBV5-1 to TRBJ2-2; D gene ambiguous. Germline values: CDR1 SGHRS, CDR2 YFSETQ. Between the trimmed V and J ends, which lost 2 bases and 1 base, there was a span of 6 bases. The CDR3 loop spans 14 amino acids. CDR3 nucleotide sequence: TGCGCCAGCAGCTTCAACAAGAACACCGGGGAGCTGTTTTTT. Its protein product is CASSFNKNTGELFF.

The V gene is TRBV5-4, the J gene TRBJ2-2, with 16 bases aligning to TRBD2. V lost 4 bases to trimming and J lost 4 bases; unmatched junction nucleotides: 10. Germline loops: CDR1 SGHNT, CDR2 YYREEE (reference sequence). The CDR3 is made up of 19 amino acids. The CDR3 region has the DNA TGTGCCAGCAGCCGTGGGGGACTAGCGGGAGGGTATGGCACCGGGGAGCTGTTTTTT. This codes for CASSRGGLAGGYGTGELFF. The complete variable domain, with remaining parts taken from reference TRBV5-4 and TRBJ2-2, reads ETGVTQSPTHLIKTRGQQVTLRCSSQSGHNTVSWYQQALGQGPQFIFQYYREEENGRGNFPPRFSGLQFPNYSSELNVNALELDDSALYLCASSRGGLAGGYGTGELFFGEGSRLTVL.

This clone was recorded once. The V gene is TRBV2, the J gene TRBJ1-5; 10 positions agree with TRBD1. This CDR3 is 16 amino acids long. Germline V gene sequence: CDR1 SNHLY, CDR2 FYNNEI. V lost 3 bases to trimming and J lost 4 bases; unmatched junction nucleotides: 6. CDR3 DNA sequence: TGTGCCAGCAGTGAGTGGGACAGGGGAGGAAATCAGCCCCAGCATTTT. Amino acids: CASSEWDRGGNQPQHF.

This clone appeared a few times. CDR3 protein: CASSPTQGGTDTQYF. The CDR3 region has the DNA TGTGCCAGCAGCCCGACCCAGGGCGGCACAGATACGCAGTATTTT. The chain has TRBV11-2 and TRBJ2-3; a weak D match, TRBD1 (5 bases). Deletions cut 5 bases from V and 1 base from J, with 13 bases between. This CDR3 has 15 amino acids. The V gene's germline CDR1 is SGHAT and CDR2 FQNNGV.

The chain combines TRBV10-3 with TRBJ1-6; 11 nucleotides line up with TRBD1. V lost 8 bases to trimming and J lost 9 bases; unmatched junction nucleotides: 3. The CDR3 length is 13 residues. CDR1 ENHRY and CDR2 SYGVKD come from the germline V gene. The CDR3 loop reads CAISGTGGSPLHF. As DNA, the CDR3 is TGTGCCATCTCAGGGACAGGGGGTTCACCCCTCCACTTT.

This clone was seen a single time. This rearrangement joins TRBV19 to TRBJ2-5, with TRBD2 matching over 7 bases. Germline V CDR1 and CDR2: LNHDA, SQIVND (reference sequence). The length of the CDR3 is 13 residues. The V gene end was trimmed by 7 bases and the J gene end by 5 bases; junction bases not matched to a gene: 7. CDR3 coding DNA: TGTGCCAGTACTCTATCCGGGGGGGAGACCCAGTACTTC. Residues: CASTLSGGETQYF.

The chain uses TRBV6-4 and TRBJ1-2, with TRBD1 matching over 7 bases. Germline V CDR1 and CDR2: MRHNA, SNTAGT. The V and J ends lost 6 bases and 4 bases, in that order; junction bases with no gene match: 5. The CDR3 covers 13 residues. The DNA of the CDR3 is TGTGCCAGCAGCCGGGACAGAATCTATGGCTACACCTTC. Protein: CASSRDRIYGYTF.

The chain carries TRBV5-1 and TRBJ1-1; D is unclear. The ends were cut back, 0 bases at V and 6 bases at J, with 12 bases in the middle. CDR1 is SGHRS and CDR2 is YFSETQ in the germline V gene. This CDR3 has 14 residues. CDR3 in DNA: TGCGCCAGCAGCTTGGCCCCGGGATTGGCTGAAGCTTTCTTT. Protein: CASSLAPGLAEAFF.

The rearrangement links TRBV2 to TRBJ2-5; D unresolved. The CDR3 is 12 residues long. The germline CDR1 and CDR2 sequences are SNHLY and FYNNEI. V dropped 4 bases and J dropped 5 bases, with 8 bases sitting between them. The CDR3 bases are TGTGCCAGCAGTGGAGAGGTGGAGACCCAGTACTTC. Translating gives CASSGEVETQYF.

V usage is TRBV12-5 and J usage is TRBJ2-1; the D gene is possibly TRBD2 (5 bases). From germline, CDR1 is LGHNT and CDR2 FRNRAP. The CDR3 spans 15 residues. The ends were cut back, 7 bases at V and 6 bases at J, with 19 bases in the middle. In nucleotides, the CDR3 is TGTGCTAGTGTCCCGGACCGAGGGATGGGCAATGAGCAGTTCTTC. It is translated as CASVPDRGMGNEQFF.

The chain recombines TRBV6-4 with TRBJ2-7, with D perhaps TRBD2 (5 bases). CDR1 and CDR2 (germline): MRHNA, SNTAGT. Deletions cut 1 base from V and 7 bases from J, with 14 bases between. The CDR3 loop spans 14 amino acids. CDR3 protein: CASSDWSRGTEQYF. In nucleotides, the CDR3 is TGTGCCAGCAGTGACTGGAGTCGGGGAACAGAGCAGTACTTC.

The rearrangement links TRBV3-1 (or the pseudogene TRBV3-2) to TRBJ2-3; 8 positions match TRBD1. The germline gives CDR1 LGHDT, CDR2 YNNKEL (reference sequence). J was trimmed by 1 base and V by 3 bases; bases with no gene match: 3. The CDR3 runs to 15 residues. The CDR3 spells CASSQTGVGTDTQYF. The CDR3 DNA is TGTGCCAGCAGCCAGACAGGGGTTGGCACAGATACGCAGTATTTT.